This T cell receptor beta chain was profiled in a study of blood T cell repertoires in COVID-19. Germline lookup yields CDR1 SGHTS and CDR2 YDEGEE. CDR3 length equals 15 residues. V trimming: 1 base; J trimming: 4 bases; junction bases outside the gene matches: 3. Method: immunoSEQ multiplex PCR; TCRdb's copy keeps in-frame clones and lacks some. The sample carries around 190,000 clones, more than 70% recorded once. Sequenced: peripheral blood. The source of this sequence is a human donor in a cohort sampled during active COVID-19. This sequence joins TRBV5-8 and TRBJ1-5; 9 bases are a match to TRBD1. CDR3 bases: TGTGCCAGCAGCTTGTACAGGGGGCAAAATCAGCCCCAGCATTTT. Its protein product is CASSLYRGQNQPQHF. The complete variable domain, with remaining parts taken from reference TRBV5-8 and TRBJ1-5, reads EAGVTQSPTHLIKTRGQQATLRCSPISGHTSVYWYQQALGLGLQFLLWYDEGEERNRGNFPPRFSGRQFPNYSSELNVNALELEDSALYLCASSLYRGQNQPQHFGDGTRLSIL.